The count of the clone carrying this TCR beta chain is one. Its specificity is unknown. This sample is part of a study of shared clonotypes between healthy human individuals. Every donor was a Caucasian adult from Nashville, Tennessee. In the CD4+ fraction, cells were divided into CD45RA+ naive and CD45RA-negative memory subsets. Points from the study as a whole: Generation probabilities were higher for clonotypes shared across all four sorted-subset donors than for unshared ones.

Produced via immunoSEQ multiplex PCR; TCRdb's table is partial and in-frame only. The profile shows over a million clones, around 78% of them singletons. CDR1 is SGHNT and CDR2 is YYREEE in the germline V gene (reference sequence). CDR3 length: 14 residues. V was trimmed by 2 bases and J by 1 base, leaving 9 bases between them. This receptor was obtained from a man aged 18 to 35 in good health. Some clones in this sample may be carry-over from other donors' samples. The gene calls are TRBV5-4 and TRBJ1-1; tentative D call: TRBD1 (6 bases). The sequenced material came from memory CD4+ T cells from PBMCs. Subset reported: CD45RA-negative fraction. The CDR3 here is CASSFVGANTEAFF. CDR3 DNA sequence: TGTGCCAGCAGCTTTGTGGGGGCGAACACTGAAGCTTTCTTT.